Listed here are 21 T cell receptor beta chains from one sample, sequenced in a study of blood T cell repertoires in COVID-19. Sequencing was performed with immunoSEQ multiplex PCR; in TCRdb, only in-frame clones are kept and a portion is missing. The sample has 200,000 or so clones; roughly 88% are singletons. Sample: peripheral blood. The receptors here all came from a human donor in a cohort sampled during active COVID-19.

V gene TRBV5-1 combines with J gene TRBJ1-4; D is undetermined. From germline, CDR1 is SGHRS and CDR2 YFSETQ. Trimming removed 1 base at V and 4 bases at J, with 11 bases between. The CDR3 contains 15 residues. The CDR3 nucleotides read TGCGCCAGCAGCTTGAGAGGGCTCGGTAATGAAAAACTGTTTTTT. It codes for CASSLRGLGNEKLFF.

This chain uses TRBV30 with TRBJ2-1, with TRBD2 identical over 15 bases. Trimming removed 1 base from V and 4 bases from J; junction bases left unmatched: 5. Germline V lookup: CDR1 GTSNPN, CDR2 SVGIG (reference sequence). The CDR3 length is 17 residues. The CDR3 is CAWSGGTSGRSYNEQFF. The CDR3 region has the DNA TGTGCCTGGAGTGGCGGGACTAGCGGGAGGAGTTACAATGAGCAGTTCTTC.

The V call is TRBV28, the J call TRBJ2-1; 12 bases line up with TRBD2. The CDR3 extends over 15 amino acids. Germline lookup yields CDR1 MDHEN and CDR2 SYDVKM. With 4 bases clipped from V and 6 bases from J, the junction kept 4 bases outside the gene matches. CDR3 DNA: TGTGCCAGCAGTTCGACTAGCGGGAGTGGCAATGAGCAGTTCTTC. Translation: CASSSTSGSGNEQFF.

The chain combines TRBV5-1 with TRBJ2-7, with D perhaps TRBD2 (5 bases). The CDR3 runs to 17 residues. Germline V gene data show CDR1 as SGHRS and CDR2 as YFSETQ. Trimming removed 0 bases from V and 3 bases from J, with 19 bases in between. CDR3 in amino acids: CASSLESRANFFYEQYF. As DNA, the CDR3 is TGCGCCAGCAGCTTGGAGTCGAGGGCGAACTTCTTCTACGAGCAGTACTTC.

The chain is built from TRBV18 and TRBJ1-2, with D tentatively TRBD1 (5 bases). V was cut by 1 base and J by 4 bases, with 22 bases left in between. Germline CDR1 KGHSH, CDR2 LQKENI. The CDR3 is made up of 18 amino acids. As DNA, the CDR3 is TGTGCCAGCTCACCACTCGAGGGTAAGGGACGGCGGGGCTATGGCTACACCTTC. It yields the protein CASSPLEGKGRRGYGYTF.

The chain couples TRBV4-1 to TRBJ1-2; perhaps TRBD1 as D (5 bases). V dropped 1 base and J dropped 4 bases, with 13 bases sitting between them. The CDR3 consists of 15 residues. In germline, CDR1 is MGHRA, CDR2 YSYEKL. The CDR3 bases are TGCGCCAGCAGCCAAGCCGAAGGGGTGGGCTATGGCTACACCTTC. Residues: CASSQAEGVGYGYTF.

The rearrangement uses TRBV4-2 and TRBJ2-3, with TRBD2 matching over 9 bases. Trimming cost V 3 bases and J 1 base; bases outside gene matches: 5. The germline gives CDR1 LGHNA, CDR2 YNFKEQ. This CDR3 contains 16 residues. CDR3 sequence reads: CASSQLLAGRTDTQYF. The CDR3 DNA reads TGTGCCAGCAGCCAGTTGCTAGCGGGGCGCACAGATACGCAGTATTTT.

On this clone itself: The sample carries other DNA sequences with the same CDR3. The chain carries TRBV7-2 and TRBJ2-5; tentative D call: TRBD2 (6 bases). V was clipped by 5 bases and J by 5 bases, with 12 bases between them. Germline values: CDR1 SGHTA, CDR2 FQGNSA. The CDR3 covers 13 residues. The CDR3 sequence is CASSLTSLETQYF. The CDR3 bases are TGTGCCAGCAGCCTTACTAGCCTGGAGACCCAGTACTTC. Full variable domain (rest looked up from reference TRBV7-2 and TRBJ2-5): GAGVSQSPSNKVTEKGKDVELRCDPISGHTALYWYRQSLGQGLEFLIYFQGNSAPDKSGLPSDRFSAERTGGSVSTLTIQRTQQEDSAVYLCASSLTSLETQYFGPGTRLLVL.

This chain links TRBV12-5 with TRBJ2-1; a possible D gene is TRBD2 (5 bases). Germline values: CDR1 LGHNT, CDR2 FRNRAP. Trimming left V 7 bases short and J 2 bases short, with 9 bases between. There are 13 residues in the CDR3. CDR3 in amino acids: CASVDGTYNEQFF. CDR3 in DNA: TGTGCTAGTGTGGACGGGACCTACAATGAGCAGTTCTTC.

The V call is TRBV15, the J call TRBJ2-3; 9 bases line up with TRBD1. The CDR3 loop spans 16 amino acids. CDR1 and CDR2 (germline): LNHNV, YYDKDF (reference sequence). J lost 6 bases, V lost 5 bases, and 12 bases had no gene match. The CDR3 here is CATSAEQGAGMDTQYF. CDR3 DNA: TGTGCCACCAGCGCAGAACAGGGGGCTGGTATGGATACGCAGTATTTT. Together with reference TRBV15 and TRBJ2-3, the CDR3 gives the full variable domain: DAMVIQNPRYQVTQFGKPVTLSCSQTLNHNVMYWYQQKSSQAPKLLFHYYDKDFNNEADTPDNFQSRRPNTSFCFLDIRSPGLGDTAMYLCATSAEQGAGMDTQYFGPGTRLTVL.

This clone showed up just a few times. The chain couples TRBV4-1 to TRBJ1-4; 7 bases agree with TRBD1. V lost 2 bases and J lost 5; bases outside the gene matches: 5. This CDR3 is built from 15 residues. The germline V gene has CDR1 MGHRA and CDR2 YSYEKL. In DNA form, the CDR3 reads TGCGCCAGCAGCCAAACGGGACAGAAGAATGAAAAACTGTTTTTT. The encoded protein is CASSQTGQKNEKLFF.

The chain carries TRBV7-8 and TRBJ2-5; D may be TRBD2 (6 bases). Germline V lookup: CDR1 SGHVS, CDR2 FQNEAQ. V lost 5 bases, J lost 6 bases, and 19 bases lay in between. This CDR3 has 15 amino acids. The CDR3 reads CASSPTWGDSKTQYF. The CDR3 DNA is TGTGCCAGCAGCCCCACGTGGGGGGATTCGAAGACCCAGTACTTC.

The gene calls are TRBV5-1 and TRBJ2-1; 11 bases agree with TRBD2. With V trimmed by 0 bases and J by 9 bases, 14 bases remained unmatched. The CDR3 extends over 18 amino acids. CDR1 and CDR2 from the germline V gene are SGHRS and YFSETQ. Written as DNA, the CDR3 is TGCGCCAGCAGCTTGGGAGCCCGGGTACTAGCGGGAGCCGGTGAGCAGTTCTTC. Amino acid sequence: CASSLGARVLAGAGEQFF.

With regard to this clone: The sample contains more than one DNA sequence encoding this CDR3. The V gene is TRBV11-3, the J gene TRBJ2-1; D is possibly TRBD2 (6 bases). In germline, CDR1 is SGHNT, CDR2 YENEEA. This CDR3 is 11 amino acids long. Trimming took off 3 bases at V and 10 bases at J, with 7 bases between the two ends. CDR3 sequence: CASSLGLEQFF. CDR3 nucleotides: TGTGCCAGCAGCTTGGGACTCGAGCAGTTCTTC.

J is TRBJ1-1 and V is TRBV7-2; the match to TRBD1 covers 9 bases. Trimming at V came to 5 bases and at J to 10 bases, leaving 8 bases not matched to a gene. The CDR3 sequence is 13 residues long. Germline CDR1 reads SGHTA; CDR2 reads FQGNSA. The CDR3 protein is CASSIGGTGPAFF. CDR3 DNA: TGTGCCAGCAGCATTGGGGGGACAGGGCCAGCTTTCTTT.

This clone was recorded a few times. V is TRBV5-1 and J is TRBJ2-7; unclear D gene. V was shortened by 2 bases and J by 0 bases, with 12 bases between the two germline ends. The CDR3 is 15 amino acids. CDR1 is SGHRS, CDR2 YFSETQ, per germline. In DNA form, the CDR3 reads TGCGCCAGCAGCTTTAGAGTTGGGCCCTCCTACGAGCAGTACTTC. As protein: CASSFRVGPSYEQYF.

The rearrangement uses TRBV5-1 and TRBJ2-1; 10 bases align to TRBD1. The CDR3 has 15 residues. Trimming at V came to 4 bases and at J to 4 bases, leaving 5 bases not matched to a gene. Per the germline V gene, CDR1 is SGHRS and CDR2 is YFSETQ. CDR3 sequence reads: CASSPGTGVYNEQFF. The CDR3 nucleotides read TGCGCCAGCAGCCCCGGGACAGGGGTATACAATGAGCAGTTCTTC.

The chain has TRBV6-6 and TRBJ2-1; 7 bases match TRBD1. This CDR3 has 16 amino acids. Germline V gene sequence: CDR1 MNHNY, CDR2 SVGAGI (reference sequence). With V trimmed by 0 bases and J by 2 bases, 4 bases remained unmatched. CDR3 bases: TGTGCCAGCAGTTACTCCGGGACAGTCCCCTACAATGAGCAGTTCTTC. Its protein product is CASSYSGTVPYNEQFF.

This rearrangement joins TRBV19 to TRBJ2-2; TRBD1 aligns across 8 bases. With 3 bases clipped from V and 5 bases from J, the junction kept 5 bases outside the gene matches. Germline-derived CDR1 and CDR2 are LNHDA and SQIVND (reference sequence). The length of the CDR3 is 15 residues. CDR3 nucleotides: TGTGCCAGTAGTATTGCGCAGGGGGCGACCGGGGAGCTGTTTTTT. Protein sequence: CASSIAQGATGELFF.

This chain links TRBV15 with TRBJ1-5; TRBD1 might be the D (5 bases). Germline-derived CDR1 and CDR2 are LNHNV and YYDKDF (reference sequence). The CDR3 is 18 residues long. The germline V and J ends were trimmed by 2 bases and 4 bases, with 21 bases remaining between them. As DNA, the CDR3 is TGTGCCACCAGCAGAAAACCGGGACTTACCCTAGCAAATCAGCCCCAGCATTTT. Translation gives CATSRKPGLTLANQPQHF.

The chain uses TRBV28 and TRBJ1-5; 9 bases match TRBD1. The ends lost 11 bases at V and 4 bases at J; junction bases unmatched: 12. Germline V gives CDR1 MDHEN, CDR2 SYDVKM. The CDR3 sequence is 15 residues long. DNA of the CDR3: TGTGCCCATAAAGGACAGGGGAGAAGTAATCAGCCCCAGCATTTT. This gives the protein CAHKGQGRSNQPQHF.